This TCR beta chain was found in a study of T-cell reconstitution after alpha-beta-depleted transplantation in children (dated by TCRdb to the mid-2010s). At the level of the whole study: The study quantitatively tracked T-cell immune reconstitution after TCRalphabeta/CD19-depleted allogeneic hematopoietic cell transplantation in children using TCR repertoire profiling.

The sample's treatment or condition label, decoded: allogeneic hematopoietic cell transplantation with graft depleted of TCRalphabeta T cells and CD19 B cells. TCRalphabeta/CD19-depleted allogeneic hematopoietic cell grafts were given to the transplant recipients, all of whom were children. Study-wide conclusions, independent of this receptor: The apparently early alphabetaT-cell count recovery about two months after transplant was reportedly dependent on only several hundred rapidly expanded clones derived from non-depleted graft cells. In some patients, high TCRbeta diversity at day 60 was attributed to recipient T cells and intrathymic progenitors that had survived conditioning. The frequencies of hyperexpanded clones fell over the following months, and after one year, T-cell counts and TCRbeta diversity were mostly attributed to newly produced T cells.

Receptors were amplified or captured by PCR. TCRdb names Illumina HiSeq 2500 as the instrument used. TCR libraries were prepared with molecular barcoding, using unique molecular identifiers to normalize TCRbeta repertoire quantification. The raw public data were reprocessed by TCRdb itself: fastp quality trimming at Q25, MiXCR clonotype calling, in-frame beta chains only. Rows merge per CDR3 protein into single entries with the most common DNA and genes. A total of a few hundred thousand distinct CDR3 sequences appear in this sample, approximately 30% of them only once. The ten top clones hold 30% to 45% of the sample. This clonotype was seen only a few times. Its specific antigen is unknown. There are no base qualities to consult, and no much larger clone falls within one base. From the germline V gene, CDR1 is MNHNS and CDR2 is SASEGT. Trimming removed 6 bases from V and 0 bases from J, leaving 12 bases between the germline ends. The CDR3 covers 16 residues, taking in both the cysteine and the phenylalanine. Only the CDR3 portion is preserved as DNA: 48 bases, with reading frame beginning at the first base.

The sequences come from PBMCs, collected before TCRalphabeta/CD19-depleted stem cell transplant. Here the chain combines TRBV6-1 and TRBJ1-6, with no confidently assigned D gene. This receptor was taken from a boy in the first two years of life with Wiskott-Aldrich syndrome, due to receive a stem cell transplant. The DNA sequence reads TGTGCCAGCAGGCGGTGGCCCAGCTCCTATAATTCACCCCTCCACTTT. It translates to CASRRWPSSYNSPLHF.